This is a list of T cell receptor beta chains from one sample in a study of PD-1 blockade in classical Hodgkin lymphoma. The data were produced by immunoSEQ multiplex PCR, yet TCRdb's version contains in-frame clones alone and is incomplete. Of more than 85,000 clones listed, 85% to 95% are singletons. This specimen consisted of peripheral blood mononuclear cells (PBMCs), obtained before the second cycle of nivolumab. The receptors stem from a human donor with classical Hodgkin lymphoma. Both conserved end residues are part of each CDR3. Each record gives: V gene, J gene, D gene, clone size, CDR3 DNA, CDR3 protein. D genes are given only for firm matches. The listing skips clone size in some rows; elsewhere it reads once, few, many or a size class.

TRBV19	TRBJ1-5	NA	once	TGTGCCAGTAGTATAGTAGCAGGGCGATGGAATCAGCCCCAGCATTTT	CASSIVAGRWNQPQHF
TRBV30	TRBJ2-7	NA	NA	TGTGCCTGGAGAAACAGAGTCCAAGAGCAGTACTTC	CAWRNRVQEQYF
TRBV20-1	TRBJ2-7	NA	NA	TGCAGCGCGGGGTTCTACGAGCAGTACTTC	CSAGFYEQYF
TRBV7-9	TRBJ1-4	NA	NA	TGTGCCAGCAGCTTAGCGACTAATGAAAAACTGTTTTTT	CASSLATNEKLFF
TRBV5-5	TRBJ2-7	TRBD1	NA	TGTGCCAGCAGCGAGAAGCAGGGGGAAGGCTACGAGCAGTACTTC	CASSEKQGEGYEQYF
TRBV7-2	TRBJ2-2	TRBD2	NA	TGTGCCAGCAGCTTTTCTAGCGGGACCGGGGAGCTGTTTTTT	CASSFSSGTGELFF
TRBV7-9	TRBJ1-5	NA	NA	TGTGCCAGCAGCCAGACAAAACAGCCCCAGCATTTT	CASSQTKQPQHF
TRBV2	TRBJ1-1	NA	once	TGTGCCAGCAGTCGGGGAATGAACACTGAAGCTTTCTTT	CASSRGMNTEAFF
TRBV5-1	TRBJ2-1	TRBD1	NA	TGCGCCAGCAGCCGGACAGGGGAAGACAATGAGCAGTTCTTC	CASSRTGEDNEQFF
TRBV7-8	TRBJ2-7	NA	NA	TGTGCCAGCAGCTTAAGCCGGACTGTCTCCTACGAGCAGTACTTC	CASSLSRTVSYEQYF
TRBV6-5	TRBJ1-2	TRBD1	NA	TGTGCCAGCAGGTTGACAGGGCATGACTATGGCTACACCTTC	CASRLTGHDYGYTF
TRBV6-5	TRBJ2-7	TRBD2	NA	TGTGCCAGCAGCCGGGGACTAGCGGGAGCCGACGAGCAGTACTTC	CASSRGLAGADEQYF
TRBV19	TRBJ1-2	TRBD1	NA	TGTGCCACCGGGGGGACAGAAGCGTACACCTTC	CATGGTEAYTF
TRBV7-2	TRBJ2-7	TRBD1	NA	TGTGCCAGCAGTTTTTCAGGGGGCTACGAGCAGTACTTC	CASSFSGGYEQYF
TRBV2	TRBJ1-5	NA	NA	TGTGCCAGCAGTGTAAATTACCCAAATCAGCCCCAGCATTTT	CASSVNYPNQPQHF
TRBV28	TRBJ2-5	TRBD1	NA	TGTGCCAGCAGTTTATTGACAGGGGGCCAAGAGACCCAGTACTTC	CASSLLTGGQETQYF
TRBV28	TRBJ2-1	NA	once	TGTGCCAGCAGGACTTATAGCGTGAACGTCGTTGAGCAGTTCTTC	CASRTYSVNVVEQFF
TRBV11-1	TRBJ2-2	TRBD2	NA	TGTGCCAGCAGACAAAGCGGGAGGGTCAACACCGGGGAGCTGTTTTTT	CASRQSGRVNTGELFF
TRBV11-3	TRBJ2-2	NA	NA	TGTGCCAGCAGCTCCTATCGAGGGACCGGGGAGCTGTTTTTT	CASSSYRGTGELFF